Below are 24 T cell receptor beta chains sequenced from a single sample in a study of blood T cell repertoires in COVID-19. The method was immunoSEQ multiplex PCR; TCRdb's version includes in-frame clones alone and lacks a portion of them. The sample has under 250,000 clones, just over 85% seen once; the top ten hold approximately 1.3%. The sequenced sample was peripheral blood. These receptor sequences come from a man older than 75 with acute or convalescent COVID-19.

This chain connects TRBV12-2 to TRBJ2-3; the table calls TRBD2, which could not be checked here. TRBV12-2 is labeled a pseudogene. This CDR3 is built from 16 residues. In nucleotides, the CDR3 is TGTGCAAGTCGCTTTGGACTAGCGGGAGTAGGTGATACGCAGTATTTT. Translated: CASRFGLAGVGDTQYF.

CDR3 in amino acids: CASSFTGNYGYTF. In DNA form, the CDR3 reads TGTGCCAGCAGCTTTACAGGGAACTATGGCTACACCTTC. The chain couples TRBV7-2 to TRBJ1-2; D possibly corresponds to TRBD1 (6 bases). Trimming took 3 bases from V and 2 from J, leaving 7 bases between them. Germline V gene data show CDR1 as SGHTA and CDR2 as FQGNSA. This CDR3 region has 13 residues.

The chain employs TRBV5-4 and TRBJ1-2, with D unclear. V shed 1 base and J shed 3 bases, with 7 bases lying between them. This CDR3 is 13 amino acids long. Germline CDR1 is SGHNT and CDR2 is YYREEE (reference sequence). CDR3 sequence reads: CASSLPGDYGYTF. The DNA of the CDR3 is TGTGCCAGCAGCTTGCCCGGGGACTATGGCTACACCTTC. Based on the CDR3 plus reference TRBV5-4 and TRBJ1-2, the full variable domain is ETGVTQSPTHLIKTRGQQVTLRCSSQSGHNTVSWYQQALGQGPQFIFQYYREEENGRGNFPPRFSGLQFPNYSSELNVNALELDDSALYLCASSLPGDYGYTFGSGTRLTVV.

The genes are TRBV7-2 and TRBJ2-7; tentatively, D is TRBD2 (5 bases). Trimming left V 2 bases short and J 6 bases short, with 11 bases between. The CDR3 contains 13 residues. Germline CDR1 is SGHTA and CDR2 is FQGNSA. CDR3 nucleotides: TGTGCCAGCAGCTTACGCGTTGAGGGCGAGCAGTACTTC. Translation: CASSLRVEGEQYF. The full variable domain, its missing parts supplied by reference TRBV7-2 and TRBJ2-7, is GAGVSQSPSNKVTEKGKDVELRCDPISGHTALYWYRQSLGQGLEFLIYFQGNSAPDKSGLPSDRFSAERTGGSVSTLTIQRTQQEDSAVYLCASSLRVEGEQYFGPGTRLTVT.

The V and J genes are TRBV18 and TRBJ1-2; TRBD1 is a possible D gene (6 bases). The CDR3 runs to 16 residues. CDR1 KGHSH and CDR2 LQKENI come from the germline V gene. Trimming pared 6 bases from V and 4 bases from J, leaving 21 bases between. Here the CDR3 DNA reads TGTGCCAGCTCTCAAACTGGGGGCTTCTCGAGCTATGGCTACACCTTC. Translating gives CASSQTGGFSSYGYTF. The full variable domain, its missing parts supplied by reference TRBV18 and TRBJ1-2, is NAGVMQNPRHLVRRRGQEARLRCSPMKGHSHVYWYRQLPEEGLKFMVYLQKENIIDESGMPKERFSAEFPKEGPSILRIQQVVRGDSAAYFCASSQTGGFSSYGYTFGSGTRLTVV.

The chain combines TRBV4-2 with TRBJ1-1, with D unresolved. CDR1 and CDR2 from the germline V gene are LGHNA and YNFKEQ. The length of the CDR3 is 15 residues. V was shortened by 0 bases and J by 1 base, with 9 bases between the two germline ends. DNA of the CDR3: TGTGCCAGCAGCCAAGAATTGGGAGAGAACACTGAAGCTTTCTTT. This gives the protein CASSQELGENTEAFF.

This clone was seen at least ten times. The J gene is TRBJ2-1, the V gene TRBV5-1, with a possible D match to TRBD1 (7 bases). The CDR3 has 14 residues. V lost 4 bases and J lost 9, with 17 bases in between. Per the germline V gene, CDR1 is SGHRS and CDR2 is YFSETQ. CDR3 DNA sequence: TGCGCCAGCAGCATTCTTCAGGGGGGAAGTGAGCAGTTCTTC. Translating gives CASSILQGGSEQFF. Full variable domain (outside the CDR3, taken from reference TRBV5-1 and TRBJ2-1): KAGVTQTPRYLIKTRGQQVTLSCSPISGHRSVSWYQQTPGQGLQFLFEYFSETQRNKGNFPGRFSGRQFSNSRSEMNVSTLELGDSALYLCASSILQGGSEQFFGPGTRLTVL.

V usage is TRBV7-8 and J usage is TRBJ1-5, with 10 bases matching TRBD1. The CDR3 spans 16 residues. The V segment lost 1 base and the J segment 4 bases; nucleotides outside the gene matches: 4. Germline CDR1 and CDR2: SGHVS and FQNEAQ. CDR3 nucleotide sequence: TGTGCCAGCAGCTTAGGGACAGGGGGAACTAATCAGCCCCAGCATTTT. Amino acids: CASSLGTGGTNQPQHF.

The rearrangement links TRBV7-2 to TRBJ2-5, with TRBD1 matching 10 bases. CDR1 SGHTA and CDR2 FQGNSA come from the germline V gene. The V and J ends lost 2 bases and 5 bases, in that order; junction bases with no gene match: 2. The CDR3 contains 14 residues. The CDR3, as DNA: TGTGCCAGCAGCTTATGGACAGGGGGTGAGACCCAGTACTTC. Encoded protein: CASSLWTGGETQYF.

This chain links TRBV5-1 with TRBJ1-3, with D perhaps TRBD1 (5 bases). Trimming took off 1 base at V and 1 base at J, with 9 bases between the two ends. The CDR3 contains 15 residues. The germline V gene encodes CDR1 SGHRS and CDR2 YFSETQ. The chain's CDR3 is CASSLRAGSGNTIYF. CDR3 in DNA: TGCGCCAGCAGCTTGAGGGCAGGGTCTGGAAACACCATATATTTT.

The chain employs TRBV4-1 and TRBJ2-1; 7 bases line up with TRBD1. The CDR3 totals 18 residues. The junction had 14 bases not matched to a gene; V was cut back by 4 bases and J by 2 bases. CDR1 MGHRA and CDR2 YSYEKL come from the germline V gene. This CDR3 reads CASSPSSGSRGPYNEQFF. The CDR3, as DNA: TGCGCCAGCAGCCCAAGTTCGGGAAGTAGGGGGCCCTACAATGAGCAGTTCTTC.

The V and J genes are TRBV19 and TRBJ1-4; D remains unclear. Trimming stripped 2 bases from V and 5 bases from J, with 9 bases between. This CDR3 is 14 amino acids long. CDR1 and CDR2 from the germline V gene are LNHDA and SQIVND (reference sequence). CDR3 coding DNA: TGTGCCAGTAGTATAATACAGACGAATGAAAAACTGTTTTTT. It encodes CASSIIQTNEKLFF. Full variable domain (outside the CDR3, taken from reference TRBV19 and TRBJ1-4): DGGITQSPKYLFRKEGQNVTLSCEQNLNHDAMYWYRQDPGQGLRLIYYSQIVNDFQKGDIAEGYSVSREKKESFPLTVTSAQKNPTAFYLCASSIIQTNEKLFFGSGTQLSVL.

The count of this clone is one. The chain carries TRBV7-2 and TRBJ2-1; 10 bases align to TRBD2. Germline CDR1 SGHTA, CDR2 FQGNSA. With 1 base clipped from V and 5 bases from J, the junction kept 2 bases outside the gene matches. This CDR3 has 15 amino acids. The CDR3 region is CASSLEAGGNNEQFF. CDR3 nucleotides: TGTGCCAGCAGCTTAGAAGCGGGGGGGAACAATGAGCAGTTCTTC.

The J gene is TRBJ2-5, the V gene TRBV5-4, with D possibly TRBD2 on 6 matching bases. This CDR3 comprises 16 residues. The germline gives CDR1 SGHNT, CDR2 YYREEE (reference sequence). With 0 bases removed from V and 7 bases from J, the gap between germline ends came to 19 bases. The CDR3 nucleotides read TGTGCCAGCAGCTTGGCCGGGCGGGGCGGGCTTGGGACCCAGTACTTC. Its protein product is CASSLAGRGGLGTQYF. The full variable domain, rest sourced from reference TRBV5-4 and TRBJ2-5, is ETGVTQSPTHLIKTRGQQVTLRCSSQSGHNTVSWYQQALGQGPQFIFQYYREEENGRGNFPPRFSGLQFPNYSSELNVNALELDDSALYLCASSLAGRGGLGTQYFGPGTRLLVL.

The chain employs TRBV7-2 and TRBJ2-2, with a possible D match to TRBD2 (6 bases). The V and J ends lost 5 bases and 3 bases respectively, with 10 bases between them. CDR3 size: 14 residues. From germline, CDR1 is SGHTA and CDR2 FQGNSA. CDR3 sequence: CASSPGSYTGELFF. CDR3 DNA: TGTGCCAGCAGCCCCGGGAGTTACACCGGGGAGCTGTTTTTT.

The chain uses TRBV2 and TRBJ2-5, with 7 nucleotides matching TRBD1. Germline V gene sequence: CDR1 SNHLY, CDR2 FYNNEI. With V trimmed by 9 bases and J by 1 base, 11 bases remained unmatched. The CDR3 totals 15 residues. In nucleotides, the CDR3 is TGTGCCAGTTTAAGGGCGTACAGGGGCCAAGAGACCCAGTACTTC. Its protein is CASLRAYRGQETQYF.

This chain links TRBV4-2 with TRBJ2-7; D perhaps matches TRBD1 (6 bases). V was shortened by 2 bases and J by 5 bases, with 13 bases between the two germline ends. Per the germline V gene, CDR1 is LGHNA and CDR2 is YNFKEQ. The CDR3 runs to 14 residues. The DNA for the CDR3 is TGTGCCAGCAGCCAAAGGGACACCTCTGACGAGCAGTACTTC. Its translation is CASSQRDTSDEQYF.

In regard to this clone: The junction departs from germline at one end; a sequencing error may be responsible. The chain has TRBV3-1 (or the pseudogene TRBV3-2) and TRBJ1-6, with TRBD1 matching over 8 bases. The CDR3 extends over 16 amino acids. In germline, CDR1 is LGHDT, CDR2 YNNKEL (reference sequence). The CDR3 DNA reads TGTGCCAGCAGCGTCGGGACAGGACTAAATAATTCACCCCCCCACTTT. This codes for CASSVGTGLNNSPPHF.

The rearrangement links TRBV28 to TRBJ2-7; tentative D call: TRBD2 (6 bases). The CDR3 covers 14 residues. V was shortened by 3 bases and J by 0 bases, with 9 bases between the two germline ends. Germline values: CDR1 MDHEN, CDR2 SYDVKM. CDR3 nucleotides: TGTGCCAGCAGTTTGGCGGGGAGCTCCTACGAGCAGTACTTC. Protein product: CASSLAGSSYEQYF.

V is TRBV7-2 and J is TRBJ2-3; D perhaps matches TRBD2 (7 bases). The germline gives CDR1 SGHTA, CDR2 FQGNSA. V lost 1 base and J lost 7, with 18 bases in between. The CDR3 runs to 16 residues. The CDR3 protein is CASSLGMGGGPNTQYF. The DNA of the CDR3 is TGTGCCAGCAGCTTAGGAATGGGCGGGGGCCCGAATACGCAGTATTTT.

V usage is TRBV6-6 and J usage is TRBJ1-2, with 8 bases matching TRBD1. The ends lost 5 bases at V and 5 bases at J; junction bases unmatched: 7. The CDR3 has 14 amino acids. Per germline, CDR1 MNHNY and CDR2 SVGAGI (reference sequence). The CDR3 sequence: CASSPDRAGYGYTF. The CDR3 DNA follows: TGTGCCAGCAGTCCGGACAGGGCCGGGTATGGCTACACCTTC.

The rearrangement joins TRBV5-4 to TRBJ2-7, with TRBD2 as a possible D gene (6 bases). This CDR3 region has 15 residues. Germline V gene sequence: CDR1 SGHNT, CDR2 YYREEE (reference sequence). Trimming pared 4 bases from V and 0 bases from J, leaving 14 bases between. The CDR3 sequence: CASSGGADSSYEQYF. The CDR3 DNA is TGTGCCAGCAGCGGCGGGGCAGATAGCTCCTACGAGCAGTACTTC. The full variable domain, its missing parts supplied by reference TRBV5-4 and TRBJ2-7, is ETGVTQSPTHLIKTRGQQVTLRCSSQSGHNTVSWYQQALGQGPQFIFQYYREEENGRGNFPPRFSGLQFPNYSSELNVNALELDDSALYLCASSGGADSSYEQYFGPGTRLTVT.

The chain links TRBV7-3 to TRBJ2-1, with D perhaps TRBD2 (7 bases). The CDR3 is made up of 17 amino acids. From germline, CDR1 is SGHTA and CDR2 FQGTGA. V was shortened by 5 bases and J by 7 bases, with 24 bases between the two germline ends. CDR3 amino acids: CASSPRGREGRRNEQFF. The CDR3 nucleotides read TGTGCCAGCAGCCCCAGGGGTAGGGAGGGCCGAAGAAATGAGCAGTTCTTC.

This clone was observed a single time. The V call is TRBV3-1 (or the pseudogene TRBV3-2), the J call TRBJ1-4; D gene unclear. Germline loops: CDR1 LGHDT, CDR2 YNNKEL (reference sequence). The V gene lost 3 bases and the J gene lost 7 bases, with 9 bases spanning the gap. The CDR3 has 13 amino acids. The CDR3 reads CASSHSSSEKLFF. CDR3 nucleotide sequence: TGTGCCAGCAGCCATAGTTCGAGTGAAAAACTGTTTTTT.